This T cell receptor (beta chain) was identified in a study of T-cell reconstitution after alpha-beta-depleted transplantation in children. This CDR3 spans 14 amino acids. Trimming took off 0 bases at V and 4 bases at J, with 10 bases between the two ends. Germline assignment: CDR1 SGDLS and CDR2 YYNGEE. Unique molecular identifiers featured in how the TCRbeta library was prepared. TCRdb redid the calling of the PCR reads with MiXCR, one entry per CDR3 protein. Of some 240,000 distinct CDR3 sequences in the sample, roughly a tenth were seen once. This clonotype was seen repeatedly, ten times or more. The chain combines TRBV9 with TRBJ1-2; D unclear. The sequence was obtained from a human donor who donated a stem cell graft to a child with SCID. The sequenced sample was PBMCs from the stem cell graft donor, obtained from the stem cell graft. CDR3 nucleotide sequence: TGTGCCAGCAGCGTAGGGGAGGCCCGCTATGGCTACACCTTC. Encoded protein: CASSVGEARYGYTF. The whole variable domain, remainder taken from reference TRBV9 and TRBJ1-2, is DSGVTQTPKHLITATGQRVTLRCSPRSGDLSVYWYQQSLDQGLQFLIQYYNGEERAKGNILERFSAQQFPDLHSELNLSSLELGDSALYFCASSVGEARYGYTFGSGTRLTVV.